This T cell receptor beta chain was captured in a study of response to subunit inactivated influenza vaccine. Using its own MiXCR run on the RT-PCR reads, TCRdb lists one record per CDR3 protein. The data contain about 830,000 distinct CDR3 sequences, about a fifth of them singletons. The junction had 9 bases not matched to a gene; V was cut back by 4 bases and J by 9 bases. CDR3 size: 16 residues. Findings and limits, study-wide: Each seasonal influenza vaccination, the authors suggested, recruits few new T cells.

With regard to this clonotype: Its matching antigen is unknown.

Sequencing used PBMCs from blood, obtained less than 6 days after vaccination. This sequence was found in a man aged 50-60 years who received an inactivated influenza vaccine. V is TRBV12-3 or TRBV12-4 and J is TRBJ2-1; 13 bases align to TRBD2. For the CDR3, the DNA is TGTGCCAGCAGTTCCGGGACTAGCGGGATGATGGGTGAGCAGTTCTTC. As protein: CASSSGTSGMMGEQFF.